This paragraph reports one TCR beta chain. V was clipped by 5 bases and J by 5 bases, with 22 bases between them. Germline-derived CDR1 and CDR2 are SEHNR and FQNEAQ (reference sequence). CDR3 length: 16 amino acids. TCRdb analysed the PCR reads with MiXCR anew, one entry per CDR3 protein. Of around 100,000 distinct CDR3 sequences listed, roughly 51% are singletons. These data originate in a study of CDR3 diversity in severe acne. The TCR was taken from a male donor with acne. The material sequenced was blood. J is TRBJ2-7 and V is TRBV7-9; the D call may be TRBD1 or TRBD2 (6 bases each). The CDR3 region has the DNA TGTGCCAGCAGCAAAACAGGGCCAAGGACTACGGACGAGCAGTACTTC. The encoded protein is CASSKTGPRTTDEQYF.